The 23 T cell receptor beta chains below all came from one sample that was sequenced in a study of T cells after yellow fever vaccination. MiXCR was run by TCRdb on the 5' RACE reads, yielding one entry per CDR3 protein. This table holds 550,000 to 750,000 distinct CDR3 sequences, about 13% found once. The specimen comprised PBMCs, sampled on the day of the yellow fever booster vaccination. The receptors originated from a man aged 30 to 39 who received the YFV17D yellow fever vaccine.

There are a few counts of this clonotype. The chain carries TRBV3-1 and TRBJ2-7; tentative D call: TRBD1 (5 bases). The length of the CDR3 is 14 residues. V was clipped by 3 bases and J by 4 bases, with 13 bases between them. Germline CDR1 reads LGHDT; CDR2 reads YNNKEL (reference sequence). The CDR3 DNA sequence: TGTGCCAGCAGCCAGGGCACCCCAGGGTACGAGCAGTACTTC. Translating it yields CASSQGTPGYEQYF.

This clonotype was seen many times. The chain is built from TRBV4-1 and TRBJ1-6; D uncertain. The CDR3 totals 16 residues. Germline values: CDR1 MGHRA, CDR2 YSYEKL. The germline V and J ends were trimmed by 1 base and 8 bases, with 15 bases remaining between them. The CDR3 is CASSQAGRRGHSPLHF. The CDR3 DNA sequence: TGCGCCAGCAGCCAAGCTGGGCGGCGGGGTCATTCACCCCTCCACTTT.

The gene calls are TRBV20-1 and TRBJ1-2; no firm D call. The CDR3 sequence is 14 residues long. Germline V CDR1 and CDR2: DFQATT, SNEGSKA (reference sequence). V lost 3 bases, J lost 8 bases, and 19 bases lay in between. The CDR3 loop reads CSARKQNQKGGYTF. CDR3 sequence (DNA): TGCAGTGCTAGGAAACAGAACCAAAAAGGGGGCTACACCTTC.

This rearrangement joins TRBV19 to TRBJ1-6, with D maybe TRBD1 (5 bases). This CDR3 region has 15 residues. Germline V gene lookup returns CDR1 LNHDA and CDR2 SQIVND (reference sequence). V was shortened by 7 bases and J by 7 bases, with 17 bases between the two germline ends. The chain's CDR3 is CASTPGGVRNSPLHF. The CDR3 nucleotides are TGTGCCAGTACCCCGGGAGGGGTTAGGAATTCACCCCTCCACTTT.

Only a few counts were recorded for this clonotype. The CDR3 nucleotides are TGTGCCATCAGTGAGAGCCGCCAGACCGGGGAGCTGTTTTTT. Translated: CAISESRQTGELFF. The rearrangement joins TRBV10-3 to TRBJ2-2, with no clear D. Looked up from germline, CDR1 is ENHRY and CDR2 is SYGVKD. The germline V and J ends were trimmed by 2 bases and 5 bases, with 9 bases remaining between them. The CDR3 spans 14 residues.

This clonotype was counted a few times. V gene TRBV28 combines with J gene TRBJ2-3; 8 nucleotides line up with TRBD1. The CDR3 extends over 15 amino acids. Germline assignment: CDR1 MDHEN and CDR2 SYDVKM. V trimming: 5 bases; J trimming: 4 bases; junction bases outside the gene matches: 8. CDR3 nucleotide sequence: TGTGCCAGCAGTGCCGGACAGGGAGTAGCAGATACGCAGTATTTT. This gives the protein CASSAGQGVADTQYF. The full variable domain, its missing parts supplied by reference TRBV28 and TRBJ2-3, is DVKVTQSSRYLVKRTGEKVFLECVQDMDHENMFWYRQDPGLGLRLIYFSYDVKMKEKGDIPEGYSVSREKKERFSLILESASTNQTSMYLCASSAGQGVADTQYFGPGTRLTVL.

This clonotype was counted between two and nine times. The CDR3 DNA reads TGCGCCAGCAGCCATGTCCCAGCTAACTATGGCTACACCTTC. It specifies CASSHVPANYGYTF. The chain couples TRBV4-3 to TRBJ1-2; D unresolved. The germline V gene has CDR1 LGHNA and CDR2 YSLEER. The V gene lost 3 bases and the J gene lost 0 bases, with 8 bases spanning the gap. The CDR3 is made up of 14 amino acids.

This sequence joins TRBV4-2 and TRBJ1-3; 8 bases fit TRBD1. This CDR3 is 15 amino acids long. The germline V gene encodes CDR1 LGHNA and CDR2 YNFKEQ. Trimming at V came to 4 bases and at J to 4 bases, leaving 6 bases not matched to a gene. The CDR3 protein is CASSRGQGEGNTIYF. The CDR3 DNA reads as TGTGCCAGCAGCCGCGGACAGGGCGAAGGAAACACCATATATTTT.

The chain carries TRBV5-4 and TRBJ1-1; a possible D gene is TRBD1 (5 bases). The germline CDR1 and CDR2 sequences are SGHNT and YYREEE (reference sequence). V dropped 0 bases and J dropped 0 bases, with 9 bases sitting between them. This CDR3 has 15 amino acids. The CDR3 DNA sequence: TGTGCCAGCAGCTTGGGGGGACCCGTGAACACTGAAGCTTTCTTT. This translates into CASSLGGPVNTEAFF.

This clonotype appeared a few times. The J gene is TRBJ2-2, the V gene TRBV12-3 or TRBV12-4; D gene uncertain. Trimming removed 11 bases at V and 4 bases at J, with 8 bases between. The CDR3 contains 11 residues. The CDR3 is CAGQTTGELFF. The CDR3 DNA reads as TGTGCCGGCCAGACCACCGGGGAGCTGTTTTTT.

This clonotype has a count of ten or more. V gene TRBV7-2 combines with J gene TRBJ1-2; D uncertain. Germline loops: CDR1 SGHTA, CDR2 FQGNSA. V shed 5 bases and J shed 6 bases, with 16 bases lying between them. This CDR3 spans 14 amino acids. This CDR3 is CASSSRTPRHGYTF. CDR3 DNA: TGTGCCAGCAGCAGCAGGACGCCTAGGCATGGCTACACCTTC.

V gene TRBV10-3 combines with J gene TRBJ2-5; 9 positions agree with TRBD2. The CDR3 length is 16 residues. Germline CDR1 and CDR2: ENHRY and SYGVKD. The trim removed 4 bases at V and 1 base at J, leaving 7 bases unmatched. The CDR3, as DNA: TGTGCCATCAGTGGGCCGACTAGCGGAGGCCAAGAGACCCAGTACTTC. Residues: CAISGPTSGGQETQYF.

This clonotype was counted many times. V usage is TRBV27 and J usage is TRBJ2-1; 9 bases are a match to TRBD2. The germline gives CDR1 MNHEY, CDR2 SMNVEV (reference sequence). This CDR3 contains 16 residues. J lost 2 bases, V lost 4 bases, and 6 bases had no gene match. CDR3 DNA sequence: TGTGCCAGCAGTTCCTTAGCGGGAGTCACCTACAATGAGCAGTTCTTC. It encodes CASSSLAGVTYNEQFF.

This clonotype was counted a few times. CDR3 in DNA: TGCAGCGTTGAGCGAGGCCGGGCCACCGGGGAGCTGTTTTTT. Protein: CSVERGRATGELFF. This chain joins TRBV29-1 and TRBJ2-2; no firm D call. Germline CDR1 reads SQVTM; CDR2 reads ANQGSEA. The CDR3 covers 14 residues. V dropped 3 bases and J dropped 4 bases, with 12 bases sitting between them.

This rearrangement joins TRBV4-1 to TRBJ1-4, with unresolved D. The germline V gene has CDR1 MGHRA and CDR2 YSYEKL. The CDR3 runs to 14 residues. V was clipped by 2 bases and J by 8 bases, with 12 bases between them. CDR3 in DNA: TGCGCCAGCAGCCAAATTATGGATTTCGAAAAACTGTTTTTT. It translates to CASSQIMDFEKLFF.

The genes are TRBV27 and TRBJ2-3; 7 bases line up with TRBD1. J gave up 0 bases and V 10 bases, and 4 bases lay outside the gene matches. The CDR3 loop spans 13 amino acids. Germline lookup yields CDR1 MNHEY and CDR2 SMNVEV (reference sequence). CDR3 in amino acids: CATMGQSTDTQYF. CDR3 sequence (DNA): TGTGCCACTATGGGACAGAGCACAGATACGCAGTATTTT.

The genes are TRBV10-3 and TRBJ2-1, with no clear D. The CDR3 runs 13 residues. Deletions cut 7 bases from V and 6 bases from J, with 13 bases between. Per germline, CDR1 ENHRY and CDR2 SYGVKD. CDR3 bases: TGTGCCATCACCCTCGGCCTGCTCAATGAGCAGTTCTTC. This sequence encodes CAITLGLLNEQFF.

In its sample, this clonotype was seen many times. This chain links TRBV21-1 with TRBJ2-7; TRBD1 is taken as the D call from the table, unchecked against the DNA. TRBV21-1 is a pseudogene. The CDR3 length is 15 residues. As DNA, the CDR3 is TGTGCCAGCAGCTCTTGTACCGGGTCCTCCTACGAGCAGTACTTC. It encodes CASSSCTGSSYEQYF.

The V and J genes are TRBV12-3 or TRBV12-4 and TRBJ2-6, with D hard to call. The CDR3 has 15 residues. V was clipped by 2 bases and J by 4 bases, with 9 bases between them. For the CDR3, the DNA is TGTGCCAGCAGTTTAAGGACGTTGGGGGCCAACGTCCTGACTTTC. Protein: CASSLRTLGANVLTF.

This clonotype was observed a handful of times. Here the CDR3 reads CASPARQGRCNTEAFF. For the CDR3, the DNA is TGCGCCAGCCCAGCAAGACAGGGGCGCTGTAACACTGAAGCTTTCTTT. The chain carries TRBV10-1 and TRBJ1-1, with 8 positions matching TRBD1. The CDR3 covers 16 residues. Germline CDR1 and CDR2: WNHNN and SYGVQD (reference sequence). Trimming took 8 bases from V and 2 from J; bases not matched to a gene: 13.

This clonotype was counted a few times. V gene TRBV10-3 combines with J gene TRBJ2-2; D remains ambiguous. CDR1 is ENHRY, CDR2 SYGVKD, per germline. Trimming shortened V by 6 bases and J by 2 bases, and 13 bases separated the two germline ends. The CDR3 loop spans 15 amino acids. CDR3 coding DNA: TGTGCCATCAGCCGAACGGGTACCAACACCGGGGAGCTGTTTTTT. Its protein is CAISRTGTNTGELFF.

This clonotype turned up a few times. The rearrangement uses TRBV7-7 and TRBJ2-5, with 10 bases fitting TRBD1. Unmatched junction bases numbered 5, after V lost 0 bases and J lost 4 bases. CDR3 length: 16 amino acids. Looked up from germline, CDR1 is SSHAT and CDR2 is FNYEAQ (reference sequence). DNA for the CDR3: TGTGCCAGCAGCTTAGCGGCGACAGGGGGCGTAGAGACCCAGTACTTC. Its translation: CASSLAATGGVETQYF.

This clonotype came up a few times. This rearrangement joins TRBV21-1 to TRBJ2-7; the table's TRBD2 call for D was not verified on the DNA. TRBV21-1 is noted as a pseudogene. The CDR3 spans 17 residues. The CDR3 sequence: CASTQRASSRQKNEQYF. In DNA, the CDR3 is TGTGCCAGCACCCAAAGGGCTAGTTCCCGCCAAAAGAACGAGCAGTACTTC.